This T cell receptor (beta chain) was obtained from a study of blood T cell repertoires in COVID-19. Turning to the study itself: Collection of acute and convalescent COVID-19 samples took place in the United States, Italy and Spain. Sources were T cells, B-cell-depleted T cells, or PBMCs; the material itself was cDNA or gDNA.

Trimming removed 5 bases at V and 3 bases at J, with 6 bases between. Germline lookup yields CDR1 SEHNR and CDR2 FQNEAQ (reference sequence). The CDR3 is 12 amino acids. In the original processing: Amplifying reference gene primers gave estimates of nucleated cell counts. Here immunoSEQ multiplex PCR was the method, and the copy in TCRdb shows in-frame clones only, minus some. That table furnishes V, J and clone size, whereas the DNA furnished D and trimming. Seen here are some 250,000 clones, 85% to 90% observed once, and the top ten hold 0.99%. Sequenced material: peripheral blood. The sequence derives from a woman between 40 and 50 years old who had recovered from COVID-19. The J gene is TRBJ2-3, the V gene TRBV7-9; D remains ambiguous. CDR3 bases: TGTGCCAGCAGCGTCGGGACAGATACGCAGTATTTT. It encodes CASSVGTDTQYF. Together with reference TRBV7-9 and TRBJ2-3, the CDR3 gives the full variable domain: DTGVSQNPRHKITKRGQNVTFRCDPISEHNRLYWYRQTLGQGPEFLTYFQNEAQLEKSRLLSDRFSAERPKGSFSTLEIQRTEQGDSAMYLCASSVGTDTQYFGPGTRLTVL.